These 2 T cell receptor beta chains came from one sample sequenced in a study of T cells in Graves' hyperthyroidism and ophthalmopathy. From RNA transcripts, TCR beta CDR3 regions were amplified. TCR CDR3 underwent first-round RT-PCR with the HTBI primer set. TCRdb called the multiplex PCR reads again in MiXCR, with one record for every CDR3 protein. The sample holds hundreds of thousands of distinct CDR3 sequences, approximately 16% seen once. Sequencing input: blood. All receptors come from a woman between 40 and 50 years old with Graves' ophthalmopathy.

This clonotype has just a few counts. The V gene is TRBV6-1, the J gene TRBJ2-7; unclear D gene. CDR3 length equals 13 residues. Trimming removed 1 base from V and 2 bases from J, with 6 bases in between. From germline, CDR1 is MNHNS and CDR2 SASEGT. CDR3 residues: CASSEGSAYEQYF. CDR3 DNA: TGTGCCAGCAGTGAAGGGAGTGCCTACGAGCAGTACTTC.

For this clonotype: This may stem from a read error, because a much larger clone lies one nucleotide away. The chain combines TRBV2 with TRBJ1-4, with 10 bases aligning to TRBD1. Per the germline V gene, CDR1 is SNHLY and CDR2 is FYNNEI. The CDR3 length is 15 residues. Losses at the gene ends were 7 bases for V and 7 bases for J; bases not matched to a gene: 9. The CDR3 coding sequence is TGTGCCAGCAAGGGGGACAGGGGTGAGGGTGAAAAACTGTTTTTT. The encoded protein is CASKGDRGEGEKLFF.